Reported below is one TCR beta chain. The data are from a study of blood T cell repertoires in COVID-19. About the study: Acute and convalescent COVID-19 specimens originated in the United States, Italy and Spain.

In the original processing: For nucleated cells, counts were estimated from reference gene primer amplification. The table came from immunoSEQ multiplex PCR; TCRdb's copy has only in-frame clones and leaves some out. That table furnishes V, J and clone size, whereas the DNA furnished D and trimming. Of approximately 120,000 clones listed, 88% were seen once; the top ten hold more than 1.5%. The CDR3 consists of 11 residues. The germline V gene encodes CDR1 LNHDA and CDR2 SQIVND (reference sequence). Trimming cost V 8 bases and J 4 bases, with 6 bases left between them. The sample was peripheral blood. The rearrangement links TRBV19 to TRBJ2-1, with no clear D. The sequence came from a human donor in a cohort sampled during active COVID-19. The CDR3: CASYGYNEQFF. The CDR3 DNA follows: TGTGCCAGTTACGGTTACAATGAGCAGTTCTTC. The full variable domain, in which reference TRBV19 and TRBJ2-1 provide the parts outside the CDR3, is DGGITQSPKYLFRKEGQNVTLSCEQNLNHDAMYWYRQDPGQGLRLIYYSQIVNDFQKGDIAEGYSVSREKKESFPLTVTSAQKNPTAFYLCASYGYNEQFFGPGTRLTVL.